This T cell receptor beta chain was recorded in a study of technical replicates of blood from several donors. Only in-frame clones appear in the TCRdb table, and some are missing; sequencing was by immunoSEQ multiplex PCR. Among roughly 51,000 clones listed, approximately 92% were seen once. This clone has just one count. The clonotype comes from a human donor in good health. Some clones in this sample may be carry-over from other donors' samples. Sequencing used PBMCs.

CDR3 DNA sequence: TGTGCCAGCAGCCCACGGACTAGCGGAGCTGTCGGGGAGCTGTTTTTT. Its translation is CASSPRTSGAVGELFF. The rearrangement links TRBV7-9 to TRBJ2-2; 10 bases are a match to TRBD2. Trimming took 5 bases from V and 7 from J; bases not matched to a gene: 10. The germline V gene has CDR1 SEHNR and CDR2 FQNEAQ (reference sequence). The CDR3 has 16 residues.